These 6 T cell receptor beta chains originate from one sample sequenced in a study of T cell responses to AZD1222 COVID-19 vaccine. TCRdb keeps only in-frame clones here, not all; method: immunoSEQ multiplex PCR. The data contain about 100,000 clones, 88% of them singletons. This sample comprised peripheral blood, obtained on day 0 of AZD1222 vaccination. Source of these receptors: an adult in good health.

The count of this clone is one. The same CDR3 arises from other DNA sequences in this sample as well. The chain couples TRBV27 to TRBJ1-1; D is ambiguous. The CDR3 runs 13 residues. The germline V and J ends were trimmed by 1 base and 0 bases, with 3 bases remaining between them. Germline V gene lookup returns CDR1 MNHEY and CDR2 SMNVEV (reference sequence). CDR3 nucleotides: TGTGCCAGCAGTTTATTAATGAACACTGAAGCTTTCTTT. Amino acids: CASSLLMNTEAFF.

This clone was seen a few times. The V call is TRBV28, the J call TRBJ2-6; weak D call: TRBD1 (5 bases). CDR1 is MDHEN and CDR2 is SYDVKM in the germline V gene. There are 16 residues in the CDR3. Deletions cut 2 bases from V and 4 bases from J, with 12 bases between. The CDR3 reads CASSLPGKWGANVLTF. The CDR3 DNA sequence: TGTGCCAGCAGTTTACCAGGGAAGTGGGGGGCCAACGTCCTGACTTTC.

The genes are TRBV6-6 and TRBJ2-1, with 10 bases that match TRBD1. The V gene's germline CDR1 is MNHNY and CDR2 SVGAGI (reference sequence). The CDR3 consists of 15 residues. V was clipped by 5 bases and J by 8 bases; unmatched bases: 9. The CDR3 region has the DNA TGTGCCAGCAGTGATTCCGGGACAGGGGTTCATGAGCAGTTCTTC. It translates to CASSDSGTGVHEQFF.

This chain connects TRBV28 to TRBJ2-7, with D possibly being TRBD1 or TRBD2 (5 bases each). V gave up 4 bases and J gave up 2 bases, with 15 bases separating them. Per the germline V gene, CDR1 is MDHEN and CDR2 is SYDVKM. This CDR3 comprises 15 residues. CDR3 DNA sequence: TGTGCCAGCAGTTCTAACCCGGGGCCCCCCTACGAGCAGTACTTC. Translated, it gives CASSSNPGPPYEQYF.

The chain recombines TRBV6-5 with TRBJ1-1; 8 bases are a match to TRBD1. Germline values: CDR1 MNHEY, CDR2 SVGAGI. Germline trimming cut 5 bases from V and 2 bases from J; bases unmatched to any gene: 1. The CDR3 length is 13 residues. The CDR3 is CASSTGGNTEAFF. For the CDR3, the DNA is TGTGCCAGCAGTACAGGGGGAAACACTGAAGCTTTCTTT.

The chain has TRBV11-2 and TRBJ1-6, with a tentative D call TRBD1 (6 bases). Germline lookup yields CDR1 SGHAT and CDR2 FQNNGV. Trimming cost V 8 bases and J 0 bases, with 14 bases left between them. There are 16 residues in the CDR3. Written as DNA, the CDR3 is TGTGCCAGCCCCAGCCAGGGGAGCTCCTATAATTCACCCCTCCACTTT. Its protein is CASPSQGSSYNSPLHF. Full variable domain (outside the CDR3, taken from reference TRBV11-2 and TRBJ1-6): EAGVAQSPRYKIIEKRQSVAFWCNPISGHATLYWYQQILGQGPKLLIQFQNNGVVDDSQLPKDRFSAERLKGVDSTLKIQPAKLEDSAVYLCASPSQGSSYNSPLHFGNGTRLTVT.